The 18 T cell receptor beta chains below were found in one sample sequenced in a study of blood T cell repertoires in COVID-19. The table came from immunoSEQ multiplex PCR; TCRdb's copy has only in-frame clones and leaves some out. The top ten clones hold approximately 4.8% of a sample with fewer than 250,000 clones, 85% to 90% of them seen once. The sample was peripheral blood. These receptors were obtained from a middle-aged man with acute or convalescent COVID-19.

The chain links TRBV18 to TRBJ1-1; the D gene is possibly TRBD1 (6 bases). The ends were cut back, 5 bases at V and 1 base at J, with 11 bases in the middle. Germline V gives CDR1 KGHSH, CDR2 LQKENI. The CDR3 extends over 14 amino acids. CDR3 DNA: TGTGCCAGCTCATCCCGGGACAAGAACACTGAAGCTTTCTTT. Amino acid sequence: CASSSRDKNTEAFF. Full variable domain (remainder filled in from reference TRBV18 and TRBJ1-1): NAGVMQNPRHLVRRRGQEARLRCSPMKGHSHVYWYRQLPEEGLKFMVYLQKENIIDESGMPKERFSAEFPKEGPSILRIQQVVRGDSAAYFCASSSRDKNTEAFFGQGTRLTVV.

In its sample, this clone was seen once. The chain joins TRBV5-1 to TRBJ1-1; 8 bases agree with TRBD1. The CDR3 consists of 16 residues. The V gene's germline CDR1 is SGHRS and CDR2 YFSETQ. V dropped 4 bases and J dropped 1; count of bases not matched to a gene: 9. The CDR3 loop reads CASSPRPGQANTEAFF. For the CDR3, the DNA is TGCGCCAGCAGCCCCCGACCGGGACAGGCGAACACTGAAGCTTTCTTT.

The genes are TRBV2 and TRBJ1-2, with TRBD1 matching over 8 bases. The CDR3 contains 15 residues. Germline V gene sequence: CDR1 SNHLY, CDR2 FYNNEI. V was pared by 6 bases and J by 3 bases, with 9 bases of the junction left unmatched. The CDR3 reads CASSPEDRADYGYTF. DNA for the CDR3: TGTGCCAGCAGCCCCGAGGACAGGGCGGACTATGGCTACACCTTC. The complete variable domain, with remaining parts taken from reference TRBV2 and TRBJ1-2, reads EPEVTQTPSHQVTQMGQEVILRCVPISNHLYFYWYRQILGQKVEFLVSFYNNEISEKSEIFDDQFSVERPDGSNFTLKIRSTKLEDSAMYFCASSPEDRADYGYTFGSGTRLTVV.

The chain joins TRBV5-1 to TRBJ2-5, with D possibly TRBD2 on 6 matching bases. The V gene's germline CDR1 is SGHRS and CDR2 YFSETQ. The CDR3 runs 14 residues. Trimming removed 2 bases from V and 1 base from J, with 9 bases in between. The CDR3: CASSLGGTQETQYF. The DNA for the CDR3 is TGCGCCAGCAGCTTAGGAGGGACCCAAGAGACCCAGTACTTC.

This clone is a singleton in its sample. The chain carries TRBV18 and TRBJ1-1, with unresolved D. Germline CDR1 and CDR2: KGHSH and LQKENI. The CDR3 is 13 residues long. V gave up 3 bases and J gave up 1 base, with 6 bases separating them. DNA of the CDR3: TGTGCCAGCTCACCGTGGGCGAACACTGAAGCTTTCTTT. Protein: CASSPWANTEAFF.

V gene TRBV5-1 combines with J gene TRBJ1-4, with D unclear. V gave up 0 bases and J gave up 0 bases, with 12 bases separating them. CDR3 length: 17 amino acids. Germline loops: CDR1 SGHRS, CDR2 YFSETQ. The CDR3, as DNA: TGCGCCAGCAGCTTGGCTCCCCAGGTCGCAACTAATGAAAAACTGTTTTTT. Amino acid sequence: CASSLAPQVATNEKLFF. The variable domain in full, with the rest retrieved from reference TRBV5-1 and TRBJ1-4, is KAGVTQTPRYLIKTRGQQVTLSCSPISGHRSVSWYQQTPGQGLQFLFEYFSETQRNKGNFPGRFSGRQFSNSRSEMNVSTLELGDSALYLCASSLAPQVATNEKLFFGSGTQLSVL.

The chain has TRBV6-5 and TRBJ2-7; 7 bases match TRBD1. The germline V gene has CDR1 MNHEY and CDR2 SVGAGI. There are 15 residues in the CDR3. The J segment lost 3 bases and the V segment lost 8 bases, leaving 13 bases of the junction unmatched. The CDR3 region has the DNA TGTGCCAGCTCTACCAGTAGGGGGACAGTCTACGAGCAGTACTTC. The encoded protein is CASSTSRGTVYEQYF.

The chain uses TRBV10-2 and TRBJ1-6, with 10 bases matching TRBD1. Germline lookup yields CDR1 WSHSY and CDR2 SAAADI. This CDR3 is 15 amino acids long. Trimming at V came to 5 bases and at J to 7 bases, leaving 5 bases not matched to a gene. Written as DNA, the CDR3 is TGCGCCAGCAGTACGACAGGGGGCGGAAATTCACCCCTCCACTTT. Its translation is CASSTTGGGNSPLHF.

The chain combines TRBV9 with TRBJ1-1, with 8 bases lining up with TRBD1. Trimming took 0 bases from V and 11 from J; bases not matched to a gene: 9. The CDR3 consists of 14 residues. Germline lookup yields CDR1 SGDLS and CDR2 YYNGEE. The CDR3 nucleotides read TGTGCCAGCAGCGTAGATAATTTCAGGGGGCCGGCTTTCTTT. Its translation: CASSVDNFRGPAFF.

CDR3 DNA sequence: TGTGCCAGCAGTGAATATCTAGCGGGGGGAGGAGAGACCCAGTACTTC. Translated, it gives CASSEYLAGGGETQYF. The genes are TRBV6-1 and TRBJ2-5; 11 bases match TRBD2. The trim removed 2 bases at V and 4 bases at J, leaving 6 bases unmatched. Germline V gene data show CDR1 as MNHNS and CDR2 as SASEGT. CDR3 length: 16 amino acids.

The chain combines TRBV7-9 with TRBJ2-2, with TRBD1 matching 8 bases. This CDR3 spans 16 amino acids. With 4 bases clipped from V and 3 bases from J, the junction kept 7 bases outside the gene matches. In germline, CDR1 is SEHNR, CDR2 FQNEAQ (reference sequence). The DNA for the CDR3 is TGTGCCAGCAGCTCCCCGACAGGGGCGGACACCGGGGAGCTGTTTTTT. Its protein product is CASSSPTGADTGELFF.

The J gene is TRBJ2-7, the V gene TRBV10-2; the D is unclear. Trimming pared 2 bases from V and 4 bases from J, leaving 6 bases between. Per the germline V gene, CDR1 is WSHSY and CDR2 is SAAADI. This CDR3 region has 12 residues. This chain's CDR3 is CASSELLYEQYF. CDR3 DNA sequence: TGCGCCAGCAGTGAGCTCCTGTACGAGCAGTACTTC.

The CDR3 DNA reads TGTGCCAGCAGTTCCCGGACAGGCTCCTACGAGCAGTACTTC. It codes for CASSSRTGSYEQYF. The chain uses TRBV6-5 and TRBJ2-7; 7 positions match TRBD1. Germline CDR1 is MNHEY and CDR2 is SVGAGI. This CDR3 has 14 amino acids. J gave up 0 bases and V 4 bases, and 3 bases lay outside the gene matches.

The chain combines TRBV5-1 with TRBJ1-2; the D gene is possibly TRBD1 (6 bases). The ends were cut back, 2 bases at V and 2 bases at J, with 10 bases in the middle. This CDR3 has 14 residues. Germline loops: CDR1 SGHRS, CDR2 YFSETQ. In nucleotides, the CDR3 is TGCGCCAGCAGCTTACAGGGCCGAAACTATGGCTACACCTTC. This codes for CASSLQGRNYGYTF.

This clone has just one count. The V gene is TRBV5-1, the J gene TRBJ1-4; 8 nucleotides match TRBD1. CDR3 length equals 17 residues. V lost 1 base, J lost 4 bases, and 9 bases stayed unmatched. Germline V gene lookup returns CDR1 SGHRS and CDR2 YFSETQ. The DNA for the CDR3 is TGCGCCAGCAGCTTGACCCTCAGGGGGCCTAATAATGAAAAACTGTTTTTT. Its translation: CASSLTLRGPNNEKLFF. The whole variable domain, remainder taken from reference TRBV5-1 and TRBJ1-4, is KAGVTQTPRYLIKTRGQQVTLSCSPISGHRSVSWYQQTPGQGLQFLFEYFSETQRNKGNFPGRFSGRQFSNSRSEMNVSTLELGDSALYLCASSLTLRGPNNEKLFFGSGTQLSVL.

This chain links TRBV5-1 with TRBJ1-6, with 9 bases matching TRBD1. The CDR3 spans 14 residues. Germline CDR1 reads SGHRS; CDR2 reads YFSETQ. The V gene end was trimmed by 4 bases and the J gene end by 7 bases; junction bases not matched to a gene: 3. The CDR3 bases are TGCGCCAGCAGCGTGGACAGGGGAAATTCACCCCTCCACTTT. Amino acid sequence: CASSVDRGNSPLHF.

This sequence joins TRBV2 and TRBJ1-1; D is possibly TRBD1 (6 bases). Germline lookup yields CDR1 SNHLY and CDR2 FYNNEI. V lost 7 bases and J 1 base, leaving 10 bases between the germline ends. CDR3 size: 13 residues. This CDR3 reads CASTGEQNTEAFF. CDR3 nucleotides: TGTGCCAGCACAGGGGAACAGAACACTGAAGCTTTCTTT.

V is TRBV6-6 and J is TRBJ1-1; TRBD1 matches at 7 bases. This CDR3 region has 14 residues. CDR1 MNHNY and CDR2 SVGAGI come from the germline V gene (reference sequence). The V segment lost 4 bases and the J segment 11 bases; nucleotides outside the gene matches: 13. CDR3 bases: TGTGCCAGCAGTTTTGGACAGGTTGGCTCGGGGGCTTTCTTT. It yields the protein CASSFGQVGSGAFF.